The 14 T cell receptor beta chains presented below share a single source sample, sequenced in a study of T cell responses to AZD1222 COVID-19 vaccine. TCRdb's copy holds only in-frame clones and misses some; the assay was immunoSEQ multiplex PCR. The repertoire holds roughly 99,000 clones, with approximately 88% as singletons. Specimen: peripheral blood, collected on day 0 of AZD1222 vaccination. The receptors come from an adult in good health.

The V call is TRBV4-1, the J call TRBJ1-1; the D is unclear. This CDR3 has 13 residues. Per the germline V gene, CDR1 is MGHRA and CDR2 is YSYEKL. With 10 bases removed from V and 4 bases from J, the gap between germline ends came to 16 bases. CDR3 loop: CATGREGGTEAFF. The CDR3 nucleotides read TGCGCCACCGGGAGAGAGGGTGGCACTGAAGCTTTCTTT.

CDR3 coding DNA: TGCGCCAGCAGCGCTCGGACTAGCGCCAATGAGCAGTTCTTC. This sequence encodes CASSARTSANEQFF. The rearrangement joins TRBV4-1 to TRBJ2-1; 9 nucleotides agree with TRBD2. Trimming cost V 5 bases and J 6 bases; bases outside gene matches: 5. CDR1 and CDR2 (germline): MGHRA, YSYEKL. CDR3 length: 14 amino acids.

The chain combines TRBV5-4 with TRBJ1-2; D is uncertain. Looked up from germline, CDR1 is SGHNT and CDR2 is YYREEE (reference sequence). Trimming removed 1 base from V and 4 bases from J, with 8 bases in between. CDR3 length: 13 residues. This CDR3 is CASSLPGIYGYTF. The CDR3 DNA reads TGTGCCAGCAGCTTGCCCGGGATCTATGGCTACACCTTC.

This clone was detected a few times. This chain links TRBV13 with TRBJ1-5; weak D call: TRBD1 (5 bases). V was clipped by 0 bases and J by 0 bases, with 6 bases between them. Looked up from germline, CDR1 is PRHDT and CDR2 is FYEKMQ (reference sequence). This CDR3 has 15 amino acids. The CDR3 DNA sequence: TGTGCCAGCAGCTTAGGGGGGACTAGCAATCAGCCCCAGCATTTT. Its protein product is CASSLGGTSNQPQHF.

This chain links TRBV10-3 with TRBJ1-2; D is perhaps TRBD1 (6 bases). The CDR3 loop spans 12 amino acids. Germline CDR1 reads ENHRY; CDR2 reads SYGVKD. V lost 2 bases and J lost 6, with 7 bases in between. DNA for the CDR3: TGTGCCATCAGTGAGACAGGGCATGGCTACACCTTC. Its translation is CAISETGHGYTF.

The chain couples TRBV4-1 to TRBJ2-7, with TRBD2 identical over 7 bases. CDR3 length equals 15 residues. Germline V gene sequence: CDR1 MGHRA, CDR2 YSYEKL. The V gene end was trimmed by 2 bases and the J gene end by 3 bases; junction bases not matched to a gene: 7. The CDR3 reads CASSQSWRENYEQYF. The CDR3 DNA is TGCGCCAGCAGCCAAAGCTGGCGGGAGAACTACGAGCAGTACTTC.

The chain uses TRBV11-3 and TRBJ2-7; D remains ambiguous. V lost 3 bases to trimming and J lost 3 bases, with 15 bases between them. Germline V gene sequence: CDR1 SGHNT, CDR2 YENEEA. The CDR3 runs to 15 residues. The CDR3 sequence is CASSFRALESYEQYF. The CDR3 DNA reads TGTGCCAGCAGCTTCCGGGCTTTAGAGAGCTACGAGCAGTACTTC.

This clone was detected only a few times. The CDR3 protein is CSAYSGSSYNEQFF. CDR3 nucleotide sequence: TGCAGCGCGTATAGCGGGAGCTCCTACAATGAGCAGTTCTTC. V is TRBV29-1 and J is TRBJ2-1; 9 bases fit TRBD2. The CDR3 extends over 14 amino acids. CDR1 SQVTM and CDR2 ANQGSEA come from the germline V gene. V lost 7 bases to trimming and J lost 0 bases; unmatched junction nucleotides: 4.

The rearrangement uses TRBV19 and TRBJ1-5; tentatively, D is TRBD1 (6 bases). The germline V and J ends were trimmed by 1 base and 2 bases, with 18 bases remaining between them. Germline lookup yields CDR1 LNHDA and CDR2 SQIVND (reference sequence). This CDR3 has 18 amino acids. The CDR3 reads CASSIAPGGARGNQPQHF. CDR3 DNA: TGTGCCAGTAGTATAGCCCCTGGGGGGGCGAGGGGCAATCAGCCCCAGCATTTT.

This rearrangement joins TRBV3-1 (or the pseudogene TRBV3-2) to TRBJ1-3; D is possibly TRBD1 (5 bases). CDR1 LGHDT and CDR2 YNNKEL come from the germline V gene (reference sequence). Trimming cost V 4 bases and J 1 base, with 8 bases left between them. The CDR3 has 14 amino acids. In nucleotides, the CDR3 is TGTGCCAGCAGCCGGGACTTTTCTGGAAACACCATATATTTT. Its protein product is CASSRDFSGNTIYF.

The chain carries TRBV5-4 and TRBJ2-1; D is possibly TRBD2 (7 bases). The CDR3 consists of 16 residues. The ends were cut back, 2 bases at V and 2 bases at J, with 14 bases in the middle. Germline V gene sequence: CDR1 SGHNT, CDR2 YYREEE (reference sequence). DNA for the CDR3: TGTGCCAGCAGCTTCGGAGGGGGAGGGACCTACAATGAGCAGTTCTTC. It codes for CASSFGGGGTYNEQFF. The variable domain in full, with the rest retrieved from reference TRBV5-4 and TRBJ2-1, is ETGVTQSPTHLIKTRGQQVTLRCSSQSGHNTVSWYQQALGQGPQFIFQYYREEENGRGNFPPRFSGLQFPNYSSELNVNALELDDSALYLCASSFGGGGTYNEQFFGPGTRLTVL.

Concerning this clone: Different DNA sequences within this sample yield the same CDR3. CDR3 region: CASSWDSNQPQHF. The CDR3 nucleotides read TGTGCCAGCAGTTGGGACAGCAATCAGCCCCAGCATTTT. The V call is TRBV28, the J call TRBJ1-5, with D possibly TRBD1 on 5 matching bases. Germline V gene lookup returns CDR1 MDHEN and CDR2 SYDVKM. V was pared by 4 bases and J by 1 base, with 5 bases between. This CDR3 is 13 amino acids long.

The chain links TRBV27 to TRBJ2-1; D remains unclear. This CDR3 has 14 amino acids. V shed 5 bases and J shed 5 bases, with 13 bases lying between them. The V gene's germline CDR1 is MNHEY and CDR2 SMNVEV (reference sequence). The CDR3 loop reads CASSPLSRDNEQFF. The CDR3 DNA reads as TGTGCCAGCAGTCCCCTCTCGAGAGACAATGAGCAGTTCTTC.

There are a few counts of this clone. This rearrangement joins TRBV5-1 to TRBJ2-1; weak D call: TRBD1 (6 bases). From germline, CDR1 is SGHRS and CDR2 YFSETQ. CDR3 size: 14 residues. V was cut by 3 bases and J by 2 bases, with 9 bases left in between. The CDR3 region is CASSSTGPYNEQFF. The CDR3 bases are TGCGCCAGCAGCTCGACAGGACCCTACAATGAGCAGTTCTTC.